This T cell receptor beta chain was captured in a study of spatial heterogeneity in lung cancer. Across the study: Among detected sequences, beta-chain ones consistently exceeded alpha-chain ones in number. Notes on the study in general: Whereas they appeared in blood less at follow-up, ubiquitous expanded tumor TCRs appeared there more at resection.

Every molecule of TCR cDNA had its own unique molecular identifier. MiXCR, applied by TCRdb to the 5' RACE reads, yields one record per CDR3 protein. The sample holds 11,000 to 15,000 distinct CDR3 sequences, roughly a tenth seen once. In germline, CDR1 is SGHTA, CDR2 FQGNSA. The CDR3 length is 16 residues. V lost 5 bases and J lost 2, with 16 bases in between. The time point denotes: sample taken at primary tumor resection. Frozen PBMC, nontumor lung or tumor provided whole RNA, which was sequenced unsorted. This clonotype was seen ten or more times. Its antigen remains unidentified. This sequence joins TRBV7-2 and TRBJ2-1, with no clear D. This clonotype was sampled from a male donor with early-stage non-small cell lung cancer. Specimen: PBMCs, collected at surgery. The CDR3: CASSSRLSPAYNEQFF. The CDR3 DNA sequence: TGTGCCAGCAGCAGCAGGTTGTCCCCGGCCTACAATGAGCAGTTCTTC.